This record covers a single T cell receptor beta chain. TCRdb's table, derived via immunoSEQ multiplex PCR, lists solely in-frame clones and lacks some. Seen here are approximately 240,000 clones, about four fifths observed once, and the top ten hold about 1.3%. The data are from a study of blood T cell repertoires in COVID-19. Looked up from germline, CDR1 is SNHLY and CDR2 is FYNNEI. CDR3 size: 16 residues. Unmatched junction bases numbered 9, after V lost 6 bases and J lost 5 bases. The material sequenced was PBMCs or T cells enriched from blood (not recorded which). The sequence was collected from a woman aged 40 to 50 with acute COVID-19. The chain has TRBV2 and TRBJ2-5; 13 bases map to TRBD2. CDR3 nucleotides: TGTGCCAGCAGGAGACTAGCGGGGGGACCTATTGAGACCCAGTACTTC. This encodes CASRRLAGGPIETQYF. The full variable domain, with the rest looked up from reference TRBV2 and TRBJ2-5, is EPEVTQTPSHQVTQMGQEVILRCVPISNHLYFYWYRQILGQKVEFLVSFYNNEISEKSEIFDDQFSVERPDGSNFTLKIRSTKLEDSAMYFCASRRLAGGPIETQYFGPGTRLLVL.